The rows below give T cell receptor beta chains drawn from one sample of a study of blood T cell repertoires in COVID-19. Clones were read by immunoSEQ multiplex PCR, and TCRdb kept only the in-frame ones, dropping some. Of approximately 250,000 clones listed, about 88% are singletons. The sequencing sample was made of PBMCs or T cells enriched from blood (not recorded which). The source of these receptors is a woman aged 55-75 years in a cohort exposed to, infected with or recovered from COVID-19 (not recorded which). Each CDR3 is given with its conserved first and last residue. Fields, in order: J gene, V gene, CDR3 length, clone size, D gene, CDR3 protein, CDR3 DNA. The D gene is left open where the match is weak. A row's size may be missing; if present it is once, few, many or a size class.

TRBJ1-3 TRBV19 16 - TRBD1 CASRNGRDRPGNTIYF TGTGCCAGTAGGAACGGGCGGGACAGACCTGGAAACACCATATATTTT
TRBJ1-5 TRBV4-1 14 - TRBD1 CASSRGQGNQPQHF TGCGCCAGCAGCCGGGGACAGGGGAATCAGCCCCAGCATTTT
TRBJ2-1 TRBV16 16 - TRBD2 CASSQLDFGTSNEQFF TGTGCCAGCAGCCAATTAGACTTCGGGACTAGCAATGAGCAGTTCTTC
TRBJ2-3 TRBV7-2 14 - TRBD2 CASSAGGMADTQYF TGTGCCAGCTCCGCGGGAGGTATGGCAGATACGCAGTATTTT
TRBJ1-4 TRBV2 15 - - CASSATGPTNEKLFF TGTGCCAGCAGCGCCACAGGGCCAACTAATGAAAAACTGTTTTTT
TRBJ2-7 TRBV11-2 12 - - CASSLTPWEQYF TGTGCCAGCAGCTTAACTCCTTGGGAGCAGTACTTC
TRBJ1-2 TRBV11-2 14 once TRBD1 CASSKQTGIYGYTF TGTGCCAGCAGCAAGCAGACAGGGATTTATGGCTACACCTTC
TRBJ1-5 TRBV30 11 once - CAWSSNQPQHF TGTGCCTGGAGTTCTAATCAGCCCCAGCATTTT
TRBJ2-7 TRBV5-1 16 - TRBD1 CASSLEGQGAPYEQYF TGCGCCAGCAGCTTAGAGGGACAGGGGGCCCCCTACGAGCAGTACTTC
TRBJ1-4 TRBV7-9 14 - TRBD1 CASSTPSTGAKLFF TGTGCCAGCAGCACGCCCTCGACAGGGGCAAAACTGTTTTTT
TRBJ1-6 TRBV27 15 - TRBD1 CASSRDRGLNSPLHF TGTGCCAGCAGTCGAGACAGGGGGCTAAATTCACCCCTCCACTTT
TRBJ2-7 TRBV15 14 - - CATSKERASYEQYF TGTGCCACCAGCAAAGAGAGGGCCAGCTACGAGCAGTACTTC
TRBJ2-3 TRBV7-3 16 - TRBD2 CASSPGTSGRTDTQYF TGTGCCAGCAGTCCCGGGACTAGCGGGAGGACAGATACGCAGTATTTT
TRBJ2-2 TRBV5-1 15 - TRBD1 CASSSNRGNTGELFF TGCGCCAGTTCATCGAACAGGGGTAACACCGGGGAGCTGTTTTTT
TRBJ1-1 TRBV11-2 15 - - CASSQNGQTYTEAFF TGTGCCAGCAGCCAGAATGGACAGACCTACACTGAAGCTTTCTTT
TRBJ2-1 TRBV11-3 19 - TRBD2 CASRNFGDLAGGPENEQFF TGTGCCAGCAGGAACTTTGGGGACCTAGCGGGAGGGCCAGAGAATGAGCAGTTCTTC
TRBJ2-1 TRBV10-3 15 - TRBD2 CAIRDPGLAADEQFF TGTGCCATCAGGGATCCGGGACTAGCCGCGGATGAGCAGTTCTTC
TRBJ1-5 TRBV10-3 16 - TRBD1 CAISESKTGDDQPQHF TGTGCCATCAGTGAGTCGAAGACAGGGGATGATCAGCCCCAGCATTTT
TRBJ1-1 TRBV9 13 - - CASSDGGESEAFF TGTGCCAGCAGCGACGGAGGGGAGAGCGAAGCTTTCTTT
TRBJ2-7 TRBV6-5 14 - TRBD2 CATRRGSGIHEQYF TGTGCCACCCGTCGAGGTAGCGGGATCCACGAGCAGTACTTC
TRBJ1-1 TRBV7-9 15 - - CASSLAHRENTEAFF TGTGCCAGCAGCTTAGCGCACAGGGAGAACACTGAAGCTTTCTTT
TRBJ2-7 TRBV7-2 13 - - CASSLDRTYEQYF TGTGCCAGCAGCTTGGACAGAACCTACGAGCAGTACTTC
TRBJ2-7 TRBV25-1 15 - TRBD1 CASSGTGTGHLEQYF TGTGCCAGCAGTGGGACCGGGACAGGTCATCTCGAGCAGTACTTC
TRBJ2-1 TRBV5-6 17 few - CASSLTGYTGTLNEQFF TGTGCCAGCAGCTTGACTGGTTACACAGGGACCCTCAATGAGCAGTTCTTC
TRBJ2-7 TRBV11-2 14 once TRBD1 CASSFEQGIYEQYF TGTGCCAGCAGCTTCGAACAGGGGATCTACGAGCAGTACTTC
TRBJ1-5 TRBV30 16 - - CAWSVHRGGARQPQHF TGTGCCTGGAGTGTACACCGGGGGGGGGCGCGGCAGCCCCAGCATTTT
TRBJ2-3 TRBV2 18 - TRBD2 CASSELEGETSGGDTQYF TGTGCCAGCAGTGAACTTGAGGGGGAGACTAGCGGGGGAGATACGCAGTATTTT
TRBJ1-1 TRBV7-2 13 - - CASSLRQNTEAFF TGTGCCAGCAGCTTGAGACAGAACACTGAAGCTTTCTTT
TRBJ2-1 TRBV7-2 17 - - CASSLYSLAQFSGEQFF TGTGCCAGCAGCTTATACTCCCTAGCACAGTTTTCGGGTGAGCAGTTCTTC